The 25 T cell receptor beta chains presented below share a single source sample, sequenced in a study of cytomegalovirus exposure and HLA in healthy donors. This PCR relied on a set of 60 Vbeta primers and 13 Jbeta primers. Method: immunoSEQ multiplex PCR; TCRdb's copy keeps in-frame clones and lacks some. In total, the table holds 70,000 or so clones. Sample: PBMCs. The receptors derive from a female donor in good health and CMV-seropositive.

The genes are TRBV19 and TRBJ1-4; 10 bases are shared with TRBD1. From germline, CDR1 is LNHDA and CDR2 SQIVND (reference sequence). With V trimmed by 5 bases and J by 3 bases, 3 bases remained unmatched. CDR3 size: 15 residues. The CDR3 sequence is CASSATGGPNEKLFF. The CDR3 DNA is TGTGCCAGTAGTGCGACAGGGGGCCCTAATGAAAAACTGTTTTTT.

The chain carries TRBV19 and TRBJ1-2, with unresolved D. CDR3 length: 14 amino acids. CDR1 LNHDA and CDR2 SQIVND come from the germline V gene (reference sequence). Deletions cut 3 bases from V and 8 bases from J, with 16 bases between. The DNA for the CDR3 is TGTGCCAGTAGTATGAGCGTTGATCCTATGGGCTACACCTTC. This sequence encodes CASSMSVDPMGYTF.

V gene TRBV5-5 combines with J gene TRBJ2-7, with 7 nucleotides matching TRBD1. The V gene end was trimmed by 5 bases and the J gene end by 4 bases; junction bases not matched to a gene: 6. The CDR3 is 13 amino acids. In germline, CDR1 is SGHKS, CDR2 YYEKEE (reference sequence). In DNA form, the CDR3 reads TGTGCCAGCAGTCCACAGGGGACATACGAGCAGTACTTC. Residues: CASSPQGTYEQYF.

This chain joins TRBV25-1 and TRBJ1-1; unclear D gene. From germline, CDR1 is MGHDK and CDR2 SYGVNS. Between the trimmed V and J ends, which lost 3 bases and 4 bases, there was a span of 18 bases. CDR3 size: 16 residues. CDR3 residues: CASSDRRPYGSTEAFF. The DNA for the CDR3 is TGTGCCAGCAGTGATCGACGCCCTTATGGGAGCACTGAAGCTTTCTTT.

The chain uses TRBV18 and TRBJ2-7, with TRBD1 matching over 7 bases. This CDR3 spans 15 amino acids. Germline V gene data show CDR1 as KGHSH and CDR2 as LQKENI. V shed 2 bases and J 3 bases; nucleotides not matched to a gene: 7. The DNA for the CDR3 is TGTGCCAGCTCACCAAACCGGGACAGCGACTACGAGCAGTACTTC. Its protein is CASSPNRDSDYEQYF.

The V call is TRBV28, the J call TRBJ1-1, with a possible D match to TRBD1 (5 bases). Germline lookup yields CDR1 MDHEN and CDR2 SYDVKM. The CDR3 runs to 16 residues. Trimming took 11 bases from V and 6 from J, leaving 28 bases between them. The chain's CDR3 is CAGTGDRGSVTAEAFF. The CDR3 DNA follows: TGTGCCGGCACGGGGGACCGAGGTTCCGTTACGGCTGAAGCTTTCTTT.

This chain joins TRBV5-1 and TRBJ2-5; TRBD1 matches at 7 bases. The DNA end is more similar to TRBJ2-7, so the J call may be wrong. This CDR3 comprises 13 residues. From germline, CDR1 is SGHRS and CDR2 YFSETQ. CDR3 nucleotides: TGCGCCAGCAGCTGGGGGACAGACTACGAGCAGTACTTC. Its translation: CASSWGTDYEQYF.

The chain is built from TRBV28 and TRBJ2-7; 7 positions agree with TRBD1. J was trimmed by 7 bases and V by 6 bases; bases with no gene match: 6. The CDR3 consists of 12 residues. The germline V gene has CDR1 MDHEN and CDR2 SYDVKM. The DNA of the CDR3 is TGTGCCAGCAGCCCGACAGGGATTGAGCAGTACTTC. Amino acid sequence: CASSPTGIEQYF. Full variable domain (missing parts from reference TRBV28 and TRBJ2-7): DVKVTQSSRYLVKRTGEKVFLECVQDMDHENMFWYRQDPGLGLRLIYFSYDVKMKEKGDIPEGYSVSREKKERFSLILESASTNQTSMYLCASSPTGIEQYFGPGTRLTVT.

The rearrangement joins TRBV7-9 to TRBJ2-1; D is unclear. The CDR3 sequence is 12 residues long. Germline V lookup: CDR1 SEHNR, CDR2 FQNEAQ (reference sequence). Trimming took 3 bases from V and 8 from J, leaving 8 bases between them. CDR3 protein: CASSLEQYEQFF. The CDR3 DNA sequence: TGTGCCAGCAGCTTGGAACAGTATGAGCAGTTCTTC.

V usage is TRBV7-2 and J usage is TRBJ1-2, with 8 positions matching TRBD1. Germline CDR1 and CDR2: SGHTA and FQGNSA. After removal of 7 bases from V and 6 bases from J, the junction contained 7 bases not matched to a gene. The CDR3 sequence is 13 residues long. The CDR3 sequence is CASTGRGLDGYTF. In DNA form, the CDR3 reads TGTGCCAGCACTGGCAGGGGGCTGGATGGCTACACCTTC.

The chain recombines TRBV18 with TRBJ2-7; 10 positions match TRBD2. The junction had 4 bases not matched to a gene; V was cut back by 3 bases and J by 2 bases. Germline lookup yields CDR1 KGHSH and CDR2 LQKENI. This CDR3 is built from 15 residues. The CDR3 sequence: CASSPGTSVAYEQYF. CDR3 in DNA: TGTGCCAGCTCACCCGGGACTAGCGTAGCCTACGAGCAGTACTTC.

The rearrangement uses TRBV6-5 and TRBJ1-1, with 9 bases matching TRBD1. Germline assignment: CDR1 MNHEY and CDR2 SVGAGI. V gave up 4 bases and J gave up 9 bases; unmatched junction bases: 3. CDR3 length: 12 residues. The CDR3 DNA follows: TGTGCCAGCAGTTGGGGACAGGGAAAAGCTTTCTTT. Its translation is CASSWGQGKAFF.

The chain recombines TRBV4-1 with TRBJ2-3, with TRBD2 matching 12 bases. This CDR3 comprises 13 residues. Trimming cost V 6 bases and J 6 bases; bases outside gene matches: 1. Per germline, CDR1 MGHRA and CDR2 YSYEKL. The CDR3 DNA reads as TGCGCCAGCAGACTAGCGGGAGGCGATACGCAGTATTTT. Translation gives CASRLAGGDTQYF.

The gene calls are TRBV30 and TRBJ1-1; D is ambiguous. Trimming cost V 2 bases and J 8 bases, with 9 bases left between them. CDR1 and CDR2 (germline): GTSNPN, SVGIG (reference sequence). The CDR3 length is 11 residues. The CDR3 loop reads CAWSYAGEAFF. CDR3 coding DNA: TGTGCCTGGAGTTACGCAGGCGAAGCTTTCTTT.

CDR3 in amino acids: CASSSGSRGQDTEAFF. CDR3 nucleotide sequence: TGCGCCAGCAGCTCCGGTTCCAGGGGGCAGGACACTGAAGCTTTCTTT. V gene TRBV5-1 combines with J gene TRBJ1-1; 8 nucleotides agree with TRBD1. Germline V gene lookup returns CDR1 SGHRS and CDR2 YFSETQ. CDR3 length equals 16 residues. V trimming: 3 bases; J trimming: 3 bases; junction bases outside the gene matches: 10.

The chain has TRBV19 and TRBJ2-3; possible D gene TRBD1, 5 bases. The V gene lost 3 bases and the J gene lost 3 bases, with 13 bases spanning the gap. The V gene's germline CDR1 is LNHDA and CDR2 SQIVND (reference sequence). This CDR3 has 15 residues. The CDR3 DNA follows: TGTGCCAGTAGTATCATCAAGGACAAGACAGATACGCAGTATTTT. Translation: CASSIIKDKTDTQYF.

This sequence joins TRBV28 and TRBJ2-7; the match to TRBD1 covers 7 bases. Germline CDR1 MDHEN, CDR2 SYDVKM. The CDR3 length is 14 residues. Trimming removed 7 bases from V and 1 base from J; junction bases left unmatched: 7. The CDR3 loop reads CASTLTGSSYEQYF. CDR3 DNA: TGTGCCAGCACCCTGACAGGGTCGTCCTACGAGCAGTACTTC.

The chain carries TRBV28 and TRBJ1-1; D might be TRBD1 (5 bases). V was pared by 3 bases and J by 9 bases, with 8 bases between. The CDR3 consists of 11 residues. Germline V CDR1 and CDR2: MDHEN, SYDVKM. CDR3 DNA sequence: TGTGCCAGCAGTTTTGCGGGGCAAGCTTTCTTT. Translating gives CASSFAGQAFF.

The chain couples TRBV11-1 to TRBJ1-2; D is ambiguous. The CDR3 extends over 13 amino acids. Germline V gene sequence: CDR1 SGHAT, CDR2 FQDESV (reference sequence). Trimming left V 0 bases short and J 5 bases short, with 7 bases between. Here the CDR3 reads CASSLAFNYGYTF. The DNA of the CDR3 is TGTGCCAGCAGCTTAGCCTTTAATTATGGCTACACCTTC.

The V call is TRBV11-2, the J call TRBJ2-7; possibly TRBD1 for D (6 bases). The V end was cut by 2 bases, the J end by 2 bases, with 10 bases between. The CDR3 has 14 amino acids. Germline loops: CDR1 SGHAT, CDR2 FQNNGV. CDR3 sequence reads: CASSLTGLTYEQYF. The DNA for the CDR3 is TGTGCCAGCAGCTTAACAGGGCTCACCTACGAGCAGTACTTC.

The chain couples TRBV19 to TRBJ1-1, with D unclear. The CDR3 runs 12 residues. The V end was cut by 6 bases, the J end by 2 bases, with 7 bases between. Germline V gene data show CDR1 as LNHDA and CDR2 as SQIVND (reference sequence). The CDR3 region has the DNA TGTGCCAGTAGCCATTCAAACACTGAAGCTTTCTTT. Its protein product is CASSHSNTEAFF.

This sequence joins TRBV29-1 and TRBJ1-1; TRBD1 might be the D (5 bases). V was pared by 7 bases and J by 1 base, with 13 bases between. The CDR3 runs 13 residues. The V gene's germline CDR1 is SQVTM and CDR2 ANQGSEA. CDR3 DNA sequence: TGCAGCGCCGACCAGGGAACGAACACTGAAGCTTTCTTT. Encoded protein: CSADQGTNTEAFF.

V is TRBV4-3 and J is TRBJ1-2, with 9 bases that match TRBD1. The germline V gene encodes CDR1 LGHNA and CDR2 YSLEER. The CDR3 has 15 residues. Trimming removed 3 bases from V and 7 bases from J; junction bases left unmatched: 9. The CDR3 region has the DNA TGCGCCAGCAGCCAGACCCGGACAGGGGAGCGTGGCTACACCTTC. Protein sequence: CASSQTRTGERGYTF.

Details on this clone: Other nucleotide sequences from this sample produce the same CDR3. The chain uses TRBV6-1 and TRBJ2-7, with a weak D call TRBD2 (6 bases). Germline V gives CDR1 MNHNS, CDR2 SASEGT. Trimming removed 3 bases from V and 2 bases from J, with 14 bases in between. CDR3 length: 15 residues. CDR3 sequence: CASSEERTGAYEQYF. DNA for the CDR3: TGTGCCAGCAGTGAGGAGAGAACGGGAGCCTACGAGCAGTACTTC.

This chain joins TRBV6-5 and TRBJ2-5, with D perhaps matching TRBD2 (5 bases). Germline CDR1 and CDR2: MNHEY and SVGAGI. V was shortened by 6 bases and J by 7 bases, with 15 bases between the two germline ends. This CDR3 is 13 amino acids long. CDR3 sequence (DNA): TGTGCCAGCAGCCACGGAGGAGATGGGACCCAGTACTTC. This encodes CASSHGGDGTQYF.